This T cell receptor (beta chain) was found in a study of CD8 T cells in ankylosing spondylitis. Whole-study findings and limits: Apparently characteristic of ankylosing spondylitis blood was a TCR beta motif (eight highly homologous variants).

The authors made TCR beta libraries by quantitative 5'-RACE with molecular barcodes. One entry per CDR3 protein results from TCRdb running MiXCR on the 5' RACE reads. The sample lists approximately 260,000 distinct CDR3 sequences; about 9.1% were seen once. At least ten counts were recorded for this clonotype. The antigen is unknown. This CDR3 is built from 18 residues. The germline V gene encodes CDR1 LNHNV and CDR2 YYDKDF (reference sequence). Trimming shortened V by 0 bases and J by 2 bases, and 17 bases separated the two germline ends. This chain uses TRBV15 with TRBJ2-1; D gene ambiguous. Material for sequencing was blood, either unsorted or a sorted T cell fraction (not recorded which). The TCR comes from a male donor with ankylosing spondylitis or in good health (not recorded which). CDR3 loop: CATSRDPRLTVTYNEQFF. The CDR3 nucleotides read TGTGCCACCAGCAGAGATCCCCGACTCACCGTCACCTACAATGAGCAGTTCTTC.